The 11 T cell receptor beta chains below come from one sample, sequenced in a study of type 1 and type 2 diabetes patients. Genomic DNA was the PCR template. A primer set of 30 forward and 13 reverse primers amplified the CDR3. TCRdb itself ran the multiplex PCR reads through MiXCR, one entry per CDR3 protein. The data show around 300,000 distinct CDR3 sequences, around 47% seen once. What was sequenced was peripheral blood mononuclear cells (PBMCs). Receptors were obtained from a young man with type 2 diabetes.

The chain uses TRBV19 and TRBJ2-4, with D tentatively TRBD1 (6 bases). Per germline, CDR1 LNHDA and CDR2 SQIVND (reference sequence). Trimming pared 6 bases from V and 2 bases from J, leaving 17 bases between. The CDR3 has 16 amino acids. The DNA of the CDR3 is TGTGCCAGTAGGCTAACAGGGCTCTCAACCAAAAACATTCAGTACTTC. As protein: CASRLTGLSTKNIQYF.

The V call is TRBV19, the J call TRBJ2-6, with D unresolved. There are 15 residues in the CDR3. The V end was cut by 8 bases, the J end by 0 bases, with 11 bases between. Germline V gene sequence: CDR1 LNHDA, CDR2 SQIVND (reference sequence). The CDR3 DNA reads TGTGCCAGTCAAACTCTCAGCTCTGGGGCCAACGTCCTGACTTTC. Residues: CASQTLSSGANVLTF.

This chain uses TRBV4-2 with TRBJ2-7, with D possibly called TRBD1 or TRBD2 (5 bases each). Germline CDR1 reads LGHNA; CDR2 reads YNFKEQ. The CDR3 is 15 residues long. Trimming took 2 bases from V and 4 from J, leaving 15 bases between them. Here the CDR3 reads CASSQRDARAYEQYF. CDR3 DNA: TGTGCCAGCAGCCAACGGGACGCTAGAGCTTACGAGCAGTACTTC.

V and J are TRBV20-1 and TRBJ2-2; D may be TRBD2 (6 bases). V was cut by 2 bases and J by 3 bases, with 13 bases left in between. Germline CDR1 reads DFQATT; CDR2 reads SNEGSKA (reference sequence). The CDR3 runs to 15 residues. The CDR3, as DNA: TGCAGTGCTAGAAACGGGGGACGAGACACCGGGGAGCTGTTTTTT. As protein: CSARNGGRDTGELFF.

V usage is TRBV4-1 and J usage is TRBJ1-5; D is ambiguous. CDR3 length: 14 amino acids. Trimming shortened V by 5 bases and J by 6 bases, and 14 bases separated the two germline ends. The germline V gene has CDR1 MGHRA and CDR2 YSYEKL. The CDR3, as DNA: TGCGCCAGCAGCGTCCAAGGCCCCTCTCAGCCCCAGCATTTT. It codes for CASSVQGPSQPQHF.

This chain links TRBV30 with TRBJ1-6; 7 bases fit TRBD1. The germline gives CDR1 GTSNPN, CDR2 SVGIG (reference sequence). V lost 5 bases and J lost 7; bases outside the gene matches: 5. The CDR3 totals 13 residues. DNA for the CDR3: TGTGCCTGGGGACAGGCGCTAAATTCACCCCTCCACTTT. Its translation: CAWGQALNSPLHF. The full variable domain, in which reference TRBV30 and TRBJ1-6 provide the parts outside the CDR3, is SQTIHQWPATLVQPVGSPLSLECTVEGTSNPNLYWYRQAAGRGLQLLFYSVGIGQISSEVPQNLSASRPQDRQFILSSKKLLLSDSGFYLCAWGQALNSPLHFGNGTRLTVT.

This clonotype was counted a few times. The gene calls are TRBV2 and TRBJ1-6; tentative D call: TRBD1 (6 bases). Trimming shortened V by 6 bases and J by 9 bases, and 15 bases separated the two germline ends. Germline CDR1 reads SNHLY; CDR2 reads FYNNEI. The CDR3 contains 14 residues. The DNA for the CDR3 is TGTGCCAGCAGGGTGGCAGGGGCTCTTTCACCCCTCCACTTT. This sequence encodes CASRVAGALSPLHF. Full variable domain (rest looked up from reference TRBV2 and TRBJ1-6): EPEVTQTPSHQVTQMGQEVILRCVPISNHLYFYWYRQILGQKVEFLVSFYNNEISEKSEIFDDQFSVERPDGSNFTLKIRSTKLEDSAMYFCASRVAGALSPLHFGNGTRLTVT.

This clonotype has only a few counts. The DNA for the CDR3 is TGTGCCAGCAGCCGCCCAGGGCTCGATTCCTACGAGCAGTACTTC. Translated: CASSRPGLDSYEQYF. V gene TRBV7-2 combines with J gene TRBJ2-7, with D possibly matching TRBD1 (5 bases). The CDR3 length is 15 residues. CDR1 and CDR2 from the germline V gene are SGHTA and FQGNSA. V dropped 5 bases and J dropped 1 base, with 15 bases sitting between them.

The CDR3 here is CSVEDFLEGSYEQYF. Written as DNA, the CDR3 is TGCAGCGTTGAAGATTTCCTGGAAGGATCCTACGAGCAGTACTTC. The rearrangement links TRBV29-1 to TRBJ2-7; D uncertain. CDR3 length equals 15 residues. V dropped 0 bases and J dropped 1 base, with 13 bases sitting between them. Germline V gene data show CDR1 as SQVTM and CDR2 as ANQGSEA.

With regard to this clonotype: An end of the junction does not agree with germline; a read error may underlie this. The chain recombines TRBV5-1 with TRBJ2-6; the D gene could be TRBD1 or TRBD2 (5 bases each). CDR3 size: 16 residues. Germline CDR1 is SGHRS and CDR2 is YFSETQ. The CDR3 spells CASGNRPSSGANVLTF. The CDR3 DNA reads TGTGCCAGCGGCAACAGGCCCAGCTCTGGGGCCAACGTCCTGACTTTC.

The chain recombines TRBV27 with TRBJ2-2; maybe TRBD1 (5 bases). Germline loops: CDR1 MNHEY, CDR2 SMNVEV (reference sequence). The V and J ends lost 1 base and 5 bases respectively, with 11 bases between them. This CDR3 is built from 15 residues. In DNA, the CDR3 is TGTGCCAGCAGTTTATGGTCAGGGTATACCGGGGAGCTGTTTTTT. Protein sequence: CASSLWSGYTGELFF.